The 30 T cell receptor beta chains below were found in one sample sequenced in a study of liver allograft versus peripheral blood T cells (dated by TCRdb to the early 2020s). The study in broad terms: The study compared T cell receptor repertoires found within transplanted livers against repertoires in the peripheral blood of liver transplant recipients.

Sequencing took place on an Illumina MiSeq. TCRdb handled the public reads itself, with Q25 trimming in fastp and clone calling in MiXCR, and kept productive beta chains. Each CDR3 protein appears once, grouped with its most common genes and DNA. The table for this sample lists a few thousand distinct CDR3 sequences; about a sixth of them were counted only once. The biggest ten clones account for roughly 20% of the sample. Receptors originate from a human patient who had a liver transplant. In transplant recipients, some T cells may be of donor rather than host origin.

With respect to this clonotype: A far larger clone is one nucleotide away, so this likely arose from a read error. The chain employs TRBV6-1 and TRBJ2-7; 11 bases are a match to TRBD1. The CDR3 has 15 amino acids. The ends lost 5 bases at V and 2 bases at J; junction bases unmatched: 5. CDR1 and CDR2 from the germline V gene are MNHNS and SASEGT. The CDR3 spells CASSSPGQGAYEQYF. CDR3 bases: TGTGCCAGCAGTTCTCCGGGACAGGGGGCCTACGAGCAGTACTTC.

This clonotype is termed large. The chain is built from TRBV6-6 and TRBJ2-1; 7 bases align to TRBD1. Germline values: CDR1 MNHNY, CDR2 SVGAGI (reference sequence). This CDR3 is built from 14 residues. V gave up 5 bases and J gave up 12 bases; unmatched junction bases: 13. DNA for the CDR3: TGTGCCAGCAGTCCGGCCCCGGACAGGTCTAGGCAGTTCTTC. As protein: CASSPAPDRSRQFF.

The gene calls are TRBV25-1 and TRBJ1-5; D unresolved. There are 14 residues in the CDR3. Trimming removed 4 bases from V and 2 bases from J, with 9 bases in between. From germline, CDR1 is MGHDK and CDR2 SYGVNS. CDR3 coding DNA: TGTGCCAGCAGTGTGGGTCATGGCAATCAGCCCCAGCATTTT. Residues: CASSVGHGNQPQHF.

By share of the sample, this clonotype is medium-sized. The V gene is TRBV20-1, the J gene TRBJ1-5, with 11 nucleotides matching TRBD1. The V gene end was trimmed by 6 bases and the J gene end by 1 base; junction bases not matched to a gene: 11. This CDR3 spans 17 amino acids. Germline lookup yields CDR1 DFQATT and CDR2 SNEGSKA (reference sequence). The CDR3 protein is CSARPLDRGLSNQPQHF. The CDR3, as DNA: TGCAGTGCCAGGCCACTGGACAGGGGGCTGAGCAATCAGCCCCAGCATTTT.

This clonotype is deemed medium-sized. The chain carries TRBV30 and TRBJ1-2; 11 bases map to TRBD1. V lost 3 bases and J lost 4; bases outside the gene matches: 4. CDR3 length: 14 amino acids. The germline V gene encodes CDR1 GTSNPN and CDR2 SVGIG (reference sequence). The CDR3 loop reads CAWSPGTGGYGYTF. The DNA of the CDR3 is TGTGCCTGGAGCCCCGGGACAGGGGGCTATGGCTACACCTTC. Supplemented by reference TRBV30 and TRBJ1-2, the full variable domain reads SQTIHQWPATLVQPVGSPLSLECTVEGTSNPNLYWYRQAAGRGLQLLFYSVGIGQISSEVPQNLSASRPQDRQFILSSKKLLLSDSGFYLCAWSPGTGGYGYTFGSGTRLTVV.

V is TRBV7-9 and J is TRBJ2-7, with D maybe TRBD1 (6 bases). Germline assignment: CDR1 SEHNR and CDR2 FQNEAQ (reference sequence). Trimming took 1 base from V and 5 from J, leaving 12 bases between them. This CDR3 is built from 14 residues. Here the CDR3 reads CASSLEEQGHEQYF. The CDR3 bases are TGTGCCAGCAGCTTAGAGGAACAGGGCCACGAGCAGTACTTC.

CDR3 in amino acids: CASSPSGVWDTQYF. The CDR3 coding sequence is TGTGCCAGCAGTCCTAGCGGGGTATGGGATACGCAGTATTTT. This chain uses TRBV28 with TRBJ2-3; 9 bases fit TRBD2. The germline V gene encodes CDR1 MDHEN and CDR2 SYDVKM. This CDR3 contains 14 residues. With V trimmed by 5 bases and J by 6 bases, 6 bases remained unmatched.

This clonotype was recorded many times. The CDR3 here is CASTGDSSYNEQFF. The DNA of the CDR3 is TGTGCCAGCACCGGGGACAGCTCCTACAATGAGCAGTTCTTC. This chain uses TRBV28 with TRBJ2-1; 7 nucleotides match TRBD1. V lost 7 bases to trimming and J lost 0 bases; unmatched junction nucleotides: 3. This CDR3 region has 14 residues. Germline CDR1 reads MDHEN; CDR2 reads SYDVKM.

Sample share makes this clonotype large (0.1 to 1%). The V gene is TRBV6-1, the J gene TRBJ2-3; D might be TRBD2 (5 bases). Germline CDR1 is MNHNS and CDR2 is SASEGT. The CDR3 is 15 amino acids. The V end lost 11 bases, the J end lost 3 bases, and 21 bases lay between the germline ends. The CDR3 here is CAAKGAPLGTDTQYF. As DNA, the CDR3 is TGTGCCGCCAAGGGAGCGCCACTAGGGACAGATACGCAGTATTTT.

This clonotype is medium-sized. The V gene is TRBV15, the J gene TRBJ2-5; maybe TRBD2 (6 bases). Germline CDR1 and CDR2: LNHNV and YYDKDF (reference sequence). The CDR3 totals 14 residues. Trimming shortened V by 3 bases and J by 9 bases, and 17 bases separated the two germline ends. CDR3 residues: CATSSRLGLTAQYF. DNA for the CDR3: TGTGCCACCAGCAGCCGACTAGGCCTTACGGCCCAGTACTTC.

This clonotype rates as medium-sized. The gene calls are TRBV20-1 and TRBJ2-3; D is perhaps TRBD2 (6 bases). CDR1 DFQATT and CDR2 SNEGSKA come from the germline V gene (reference sequence). CDR3 length equals 15 residues. V lost 6 bases, J lost 0 bases, and 16 bases lay in between. The CDR3: CSALPIAASTDTQYF. CDR3 in DNA: TGCAGTGCGCTACCCATAGCGGCTAGCACAGATACGCAGTATTTT.

By sample share, this clonotype is medium-sized. V is TRBV27 and J is TRBJ2-1, with D unresolved. The germline V gene encodes CDR1 MNHEY and CDR2 SMNVEV (reference sequence). This CDR3 has 13 residues. V was pared by 2 bases and J by 4 bases, with 6 bases between. As DNA, the CDR3 is TGTGCCAGCAGTTTAGTCCATTACAATGAGCAGTTCTTC. This encodes CASSLVHYNEQFF.

Judged by abundance, this clonotype is medium-sized. The rearrangement joins TRBV24-1 to TRBJ2-1; 8 bases match TRBD2. Germline assignment: CDR1 KGHDR and CDR2 SFDVKD. The CDR3 is 20 amino acids. The V and J ends lost 9 bases and 0 bases, in that order; junction bases with no gene match: 21. For the CDR3, the DNA is TGTGCCACCTCCATCTGGACTAGCAGCTTAGTTATCGACTCCTACAATGAGCAGTTCTTC. Translated, it gives CATSIWTSSLVIDSYNEQFF.

This chain joins TRBV11-2 and TRBJ2-7, with 8 positions matching TRBD1. Germline CDR1 and CDR2: SGHAT and FQNNGV. The CDR3 has 15 residues. V shed 4 bases and J 0 bases; nucleotides not matched to a gene: 5. CDR3 in amino acids: CASSWTGFSSYEQYF. In DNA, the CDR3 is TGTGCCAGCAGCTGGACAGGGTTTAGCTCCTACGAGCAGTACTTC.

This clonotype was found a few times. This chain uses TRBV5-5 with TRBJ2-7, with D unresolved. The ends were cut back, 0 bases at V and 3 bases at J, with 10 bases in the middle. The germline V gene has CDR1 SGHKS and CDR2 YYEKEE (reference sequence). There are 14 residues in the CDR3. CDR3 region: CASSLDEGYYEQYF. The CDR3 DNA is TGTGCCAGCAGCTTGGATGAAGGGTACTACGAGCAGTACTTC.

The rearrangement uses TRBV2 and TRBJ1-2; weak D call: TRBD1 (6 bases). Germline CDR1 reads SNHLY; CDR2 reads FYNNEI. V dropped 8 bases and J dropped 3 bases, with 10 bases sitting between them. CDR3 length: 12 amino acids. DNA for the CDR3: TGTGCCAGCGTACAGGGTTACTATGGCTACACCTTC. Amino acids: CASVQGYYGYTF.

This clonotype is medium-sized by share. CDR3 in DNA: TGTGCCAGCAGGGACCTGGGGGACTATGGCTACACCTTC. It specifies CASRDLGDYGYTF. The chain uses TRBV27 and TRBJ1-2, with D perhaps matching TRBD1 (5 bases). This CDR3 contains 13 residues. The V gene lost 6 bases and the J gene lost 3 bases, with 11 bases spanning the gap. Germline CDR1 is MNHEY and CDR2 is SMNVEV (reference sequence).

This clonotype was observed at least ten times. This chain links TRBV27 with TRBJ2-7; D tentatively reads TRBD1 or TRBD2 (5 bases each). CDR1 is MNHEY, CDR2 SMNVEV, per germline (reference sequence). The CDR3 consists of 13 residues. The V gene lost 3 bases and the J gene lost 6 bases, with 12 bases spanning the gap. Written as DNA, the CDR3 is TGTGCCAGCAGTTTTGGGGCCCGGGGCGAGCAGTACTTC. Protein: CASSFGARGEQYF.

This clonotype is labeled medium-sized. The chain employs TRBV6-5 and TRBJ1-6; D is undetermined. The CDR3 contains 14 residues. Germline V gives CDR1 MNHEY, CDR2 SVGAGI. V was trimmed by 2 bases and J by 10 bases, leaving 12 bases between them. CDR3 residues: CASSYGRPPSPLHF. The CDR3 coding sequence is TGTGCCAGCAGTTACGGCAGGCCCCCGTCACCCCTCCACTTT.

CDR3 bases: TGTGCCAGCAGTGTTCATGGAGGAAATTCACCCCTCCACTTT. Translation: CASSVHGGNSPLHF. The chain employs TRBV27 and TRBJ1-6; the D is unclear. CDR3 length: 14 amino acids. Germline CDR1 and CDR2: MNHEY and SMNVEV (reference sequence). V shed 5 bases and J shed 7 bases, with 12 bases lying between them.

By proportion, this clonotype is medium-sized. The chain couples TRBV6-2 or TRBV6-3 to TRBJ2-5, with 9 bases lining up with TRBD2. The CDR3 has 14 residues. The V segment lost 7 bases and the J segment 5 bases; nucleotides outside the gene matches: 8. Germline V lookup: CDR1 MNHEY, CDR2 SVGEGT. The CDR3 is CASKGGRALETQYF. CDR3 DNA: TGTGCCAGCAAGGGCGGGAGGGCCTTGGAGACCCAGTACTTC.

By its share, this clonotype is medium-sized. This sequence joins TRBV13 and TRBJ1-2; 9 bases are a match to TRBD1. Losses at the gene ends were 3 bases for V and 1 base for J; bases not matched to a gene: 3. Germline V gene data show CDR1 as PRHDT and CDR2 as FYEKMQ (reference sequence). The CDR3 contains 15 residues. The CDR3 DNA is TGTGCCAGCAGCTTCCTGGGACAGGGTAACTATGGCTACACCTTC. Its protein is CASSFLGQGNYGYTF.

The chain has TRBV20-1 and TRBJ2-7; 15 nucleotides agree with TRBD2. This CDR3 spans 14 amino acids. Germline CDR1 DFQATT, CDR2 SNEGSKA (reference sequence). The V and J ends lost 5 bases and 2 bases, in that order; junction bases with no gene match: 1. This chain's CDR3 is CSARTSGRAYEQYF. CDR3 in DNA: TGCAGTGCTCGGACTAGCGGGAGGGCCTACGAGCAGTACTTC.

This clonotype was observed a few times. V usage is TRBV9 and J usage is TRBJ1-2; tentatively, D is TRBD1 (6 bases). V shed 0 bases and J shed 7 bases, with 13 bases lying between them. The CDR3 length is 14 residues. Per germline, CDR1 SGDLS and CDR2 YYNGEE. The DNA for the CDR3 is TGTGCCAGCAGCGTAGCGGATGGGACATCTGGCTACACCTTC. Protein sequence: CASSVADGTSGYTF.

This clonotype was detected many times. CDR3 sequence: CASSVRQGSTDTQYF. The CDR3 DNA reads as TGTGCCAGCAGCGTTAGACAGGGTAGCACAGATACGCAGTATTTT. V usage is TRBV9 and J usage is TRBJ2-3; TRBD1 aligns across 7 bases. Per germline, CDR1 SGDLS and CDR2 YYNGEE. The CDR3 sequence is 15 residues long. The V and J ends lost 2 bases and 0 bases, in that order; junction bases with no gene match: 3.

The J gene is TRBJ1-2, the V gene TRBV6-5, with TRBD1 matching over 10 bases. The ends lost 7 bases at V and 8 bases at J; junction bases unmatched: 4. Per germline, CDR1 MNHEY and CDR2 SVGAGI. This CDR3 has 12 amino acids. The CDR3 region has the DNA TGTGCCAGCAACGGACAGGGGGGCGGCTACACCTTC. This gives the protein CASNGQGGGYTF.

This chain connects TRBV12-3 or TRBV12-4 to TRBJ1-2; D unclear. The ends were cut back, 7 bases at V and 5 bases at J, with 11 bases in the middle. The CDR3 runs to 12 residues. CDR3 sequence reads: CASTRGLYGYTF. CDR3 DNA: TGTGCCAGCACTCGAGGCCTTTATGGCTACACCTTC.

A remark on this clonotype: A far larger clone is off by one base, so a read error is likely. The chain employs TRBV6-5 and TRBJ2-6, with 8 nucleotides matching TRBD2. The J call may be faulty, since TRBJ2-7 better matches the DNA end. This CDR3 spans 13 amino acids. Germline V CDR1 and CDR2: MNHEY, SVGAGI. This chain's CDR3 is CGSSYGGANEQYF. CDR3 nucleotide sequence: TGTGGCAGCAGTTACGGGGGGGCCAACGAGCAGTACTTC.

By share, this clonotype counts as medium-sized (0.01 to 0.1%). This sequence joins TRBV9 and TRBJ1-5; D is perhaps TRBD1 (6 bases). The CDR3 spans 15 residues. CDR1 and CDR2 (germline): SGDLS, YYNGEE. Trimming left V 7 bases short and J 3 bases short, with 17 bases between. The CDR3: CASSLEDRHNQPQHF. The DNA of the CDR3 is TGTGCCAGCTCACTAGAAGACAGGCACAATCAGCCCCAGCATTTT. Together with reference TRBV9 and TRBJ1-5, the CDR3 gives the full variable domain: DSGVTQTPKHLITATGQRVTLRCSPRSGDLSVYWYQQSLDQGLQFLIQYYNGEERAKGNILERFSAQQFPDLHSELNLSSLELGDSALYFCASSLEDRHNQPQHFGDGTRLSIL.

The J gene is TRBJ2-7, the V gene TRBV25-1; D ambiguous. CDR3 length: 14 residues. Germline V gene data show CDR1 as MGHDK and CDR2 as SYGVNS. The V gene lost 0 bases and the J gene lost 2 bases, with 8 bases spanning the gap. In DNA form, the CDR3 reads TGTGCCAGCAGTGAATATAATTCGGCCTACGAGCAGTACTTC. Its translation: CASSEYNSAYEQYF.